The present T cell receptor (beta chain) was sequenced within a study of shared clonotypes between healthy human individuals. Comments on this clone: Its matching antigen is unknown.

General study findings and limits: The naive CD4 repertoires of a handful of donors were compared, and roughly 5% of clonotypes were shared.

The CDR3 totals 16 residues. CDR1 is SGHTA, CDR2 FQGTGA, per germline. The V and J ends lost 5 bases and 6 bases respectively, with 20 bases between them. The table came from immunoSEQ multiplex PCR; TCRdb's copy has only in-frame clones and leaves some out. The sample holds more than 150,000 clones, around 93% seen once. V usage is TRBV7-3 and J usage is TRBJ2-1; no clear D gene. The specimen sequenced was naive CD4+ T cells sorted from blood. Specified subset: CD45RA+ positively selected. This receptor was taken from a woman aged 30 to 39 in good health. The CDR3 is CASSRTTIVGGNEQFF. Here the CDR3 DNA reads TGTGCCAGCAGCCGAACAACTATTGTCGGTGGCAATGAGCAGTTCTTC.